This record covers a single TCR beta chain. No antigen is known for it. Per-base qualities were not stored, and no clone one base away is much larger. Genomic DNA was isolated from the sorted cells so that the TCRbeta CDR3 region could be sequenced. TCRbeta CDR3 regions were sequenced using the immunoSEQ Assay. What TCRdb holds here is the immuneACCESS table cut down to in-frame rearrangements. Part of the clones is not present; checked against another copy, under half of the missing clones reflect an unresolved V gene, and the others are unexplained. A total of 95,000 or so clones appear in this sample, about 90% of them only once. About 0.51% of the sample belongs to the ten largest clones. This entry is derived from a study of OX40 agonist ivuxolimab in advanced cancers. At the level of the whole study: Ivuxolimab was an agonistic, fully human IgG2 monoclonal antibody directed against OX40 (CD134), a costimulatory receptor. Intravenous ivuxolimab was administered to patients every 2 weeks at six dose levels: 0.01, 0.1, 0.3, 1.5, 3 and 10 mg/kg. Of the roughly 54 patients in dose escalation, about 20 had hepatocellular carcinoma, about 15 had melanoma, 9 had renal cell carcinoma and 9 had head and neck cancer. In the dose-escalation cohort, nearly 85% of patients were male, and the mean age was roughly 60 years with a range of roughly 23 to 79. Patients were allowed to have had prior anti-PD-1, anti-PD-L1 or anti-CTLA-4 therapy, and 30% to 40% of the dose-escalation patients had previously received checkpoint inhibitors. Partial responses occurred in three dose-escalation patients: two with cutaneous melanoma and one with hepatocellular carcinoma. Peripheral TCRbeta sequencing was intended to test whether TCR sequence diversity was altered and clonal T-cell expansion was caused by ivuxolimab. The paper describes the monotherapy dose-escalation part (N of about 52 patients) of the phase I trial of ivuxolimab. General study outcomes and caveats: In partial responders in the 0.1-3.0 mg/kg groups, normalized peripheral clonal expansion was found to be among the lowest, especially among CD8+ T cells. The antigen specificity of the peripheral T cells that underwent clonal expansion was not determined. At doses of 0.1 to 3.0 mg/kg, clonal expansion of both CD4+ and CD8+ T cells in blood was seen between baseline and week 6. Low levels of normalized T-cell clonal expansion were also seen in some patients who did not respond. After ivuxolimab, expanded clones were on average more numerous among CD8+ T cells than among CD4+ T cells.

The trial excluded patients who had a history of autoimmune disease or were on systemic immunosuppression. Peripheral blood for TCR sequencing was drawn from every dose cohort at baseline, at cycle 4 day 1 and at cycle 7 day 1. Samples were obtained from an open-label, multicenter, first-in-human phase I dose-escalation trial of ivuxolimab. Adults with locally advanced or metastatic head and neck squamous cell, hepatocellular, melanoma or renal cell carcinoma were enrolled in the trial. CD4+ and CD8+ T cells were sorted separately from peripheral blood before TCR sequencing. V lost 7 bases and J lost 6 bases; the stretch between them is 15 bases long. The germline V gene (reference sequence) sets CDR1 to SEHNR and CDR2 to FQNEAQ. From the cysteine through the phenylalanine, the CDR3 covers 13 amino acids. The only DNA kept is the CDR3, 39 bases in frame from the first base.

The material sequenced was CD4+ or CD8+ T cells sorted from blood, taken in a trial of the OX40 agonist ivuxolimab. This receptor was obtained from an adult with an advanced solid tumor such as melanoma, head and neck, liver or kidney cancer. The chain is made from TRBV7-9 and TRBJ1-1; the D gene remains uncertain. The DNA sequence is TGTGCCAGCATGAGGCCGGCGCGCGCTGAAGCTTTCTTT. Its amino acids are CASMRPARAEAFF. The CDR3, completed at both ends by the reference TRBV7-9 and TRBJ1-1 genes, gives the full variable domain DTGVSQNPRHKITKRGQNVTFRCDPISEHNRLYWYRQTLGQGPEFLTYFQNEAQLEKSRLLSDRFSAERPKGSFSTLEIQRTEQGDSAMYLCASMRPARAEAFFGQGTRLTVV.